Each of the 32 T cell receptor beta chains below was sequenced from the same sample in a study of blood T cell repertoires in COVID-19. Sequenced by immunoSEQ multiplex PCR; TCRdb stores in-frame clones only, minus some. The data show roughly 200,000 clones, roughly four fifths seen once. The sample was PBMCs or T cells enriched from blood (not recorded which). The receptors were gathered from a woman aged 45-60 years who had been exposed to COVID-19.

V gene TRBV15 combines with J gene TRBJ1-2; TRBD1 agrees at 7 bases. The CDR3 is made up of 14 amino acids. After removal of 5 bases from V and 0 bases from J, the junction contained 3 bases not matched to a gene. The V gene's germline CDR1 is LNHNV and CDR2 YYDKDF (reference sequence). The CDR3 coding sequence is TGTGCCACCAGCCTGGGACAGCCTAACTATGGCTACACCTTC. Translation: CATSLGQPNYGYTF.

The CDR3: CASSRTGATNEKLFF. In DNA form, the CDR3 reads TGCGCCAGCAGCAGGACAGGGGCAACTAATGAAAAACTGTTTTTT. This chain uses TRBV4-1 with TRBJ1-4; TRBD1 matches 9 bases. This CDR3 is 15 amino acids long. With V trimmed by 5 bases and J by 0 bases, 1 base remained unmatched. Germline V gene sequence: CDR1 MGHRA, CDR2 YSYEKL.

This clone was found a few times. V gene TRBV7-6 combines with J gene TRBJ2-3; 11 bases fit TRBD2. V lost 5 bases and J lost 6; bases outside the gene matches: 10. The CDR3 consists of 16 residues. The germline gives CDR1 SGHVS, CDR2 FNYEAQ. As DNA, the CDR3 is TGTGCCAGCAGCGCAGTGACTAGCGGGGCAGGGGATACGCAGTATTTT. Translating gives CASSAVTSGAGDTQYF.

V is TRBV3-1 (or the pseudogene TRBV3-2) and J is TRBJ2-3; D possibly corresponds to TRBD1 (7 bases). V was trimmed by 11 bases and J by 6 bases, leaving 18 bases between them. The germline V gene has CDR1 LGHDT and CDR2 YNNKEL (reference sequence). There are 13 residues in the CDR3. The CDR3 DNA is TGTGCCTGCGGGACAGCCTCAGGGGATACGCAGTATTTT. This encodes CACGTASGDTQYF.

This clone was found a few times. The chain employs TRBV5-6 and TRBJ2-5; tentative D call: TRBD2 (5 bases). The germline V gene has CDR1 SGHDT and CDR2 YYEEEE. Trimming shortened V by 0 bases and J by 1 base, and 13 bases separated the two germline ends. This CDR3 has 16 amino acids. CDR3 nucleotide sequence: TGTGCCAGCAGCTTGGGTTCGCTAGCACTCCAAGAGACCCAGTACTTC. Protein: CASSLGSLALQETQYF.

The chain joins TRBV14 to TRBJ2-1, with TRBD2 matching over 8 bases. CDR1 SGHDN and CDR2 FVKESK come from the germline V gene. The CDR3 loop spans 13 amino acids. The J segment lost 10 bases and the V segment lost 1 base, leaving 3 bases of the junction unmatched. The CDR3 coding sequence is TGTGCCAGCAGCCAAGGGGGGACTAGGGAGCAGTTCTTC. Protein: CASSQGGTREQFF.

The chain has TRBV11-2 and TRBJ2-1; 7 nucleotides match TRBD2. With V trimmed by 7 bases and J by 3 bases, 12 bases remained unmatched. This CDR3 is 16 amino acids long. CDR1 and CDR2 from the germline V gene are SGHAT and FQNNGV. DNA for the CDR3: TGTGCCAGCACCATCTTCAGCGGGGCGCACTACAATGAGCAGTTCTTC. Protein: CASTIFSGAHYNEQFF.

This clone has just a few counts. V usage is TRBV9 and J usage is TRBJ1-5; D ambiguous. Germline assignment: CDR1 SGDLS and CDR2 YYNGEE. Trimming took 1 base from V and 9 from J, leaving 11 bases between them. The CDR3 is 13 amino acids. The CDR3 sequence: CASSVRVAGPQHF. The CDR3 DNA sequence: TGTGCCAGCAGCGTACGGGTGGCGGGGCCCCAGCATTTT.

The J gene is TRBJ2-1, the V gene TRBV5-4; D gene ambiguous. The V gene's germline CDR1 is SGHNT and CDR2 YYREEE (reference sequence). V gave up 4 bases and J gave up 4 bases, with 15 bases separating them. CDR3 length equals 15 residues. CDR3 in amino acids: CASSPPPPGYNEQFF. The CDR3 DNA follows: TGTGCCAGCAGCCCGCCGCCCCCCGGGTACAATGAGCAGTTCTTC. The full variable domain, with the rest looked up from reference TRBV5-4 and TRBJ2-1, is ETGVTQSPTHLIKTRGQQVTLRCSSQSGHNTVSWYQQALGQGPQFIFQYYREEENGRGNFPPRFSGLQFPNYSSELNVNALELDDSALYLCASSPPPPGYNEQFFGPGTRLTVL.

This chain joins TRBV7-2 and TRBJ2-7, with 7 bases fitting TRBD2. The CDR3 runs 15 residues. The ends lost 6 bases at V and 3 bases at J; junction bases unmatched: 11. CDR1 is SGHTA, CDR2 FQGNSA, per germline. The CDR3 is CASSKKWDYDYEQYF. Here the CDR3 DNA reads TGTGCCAGCAGTAAGAAGTGGGACTATGACTACGAGCAGTACTTC. Together with reference TRBV7-2 and TRBJ2-7, the CDR3 gives the full variable domain: GAGVSQSPSNKVTEKGKDVELRCDPISGHTALYWYRQSLGQGLEFLIYFQGNSAPDKSGLPSDRFSAERTGGSVSTLTIQRTQQEDSAVYLCASSKKWDYDYEQYFGPGTRLTVT.

The chain is built from TRBV5-1 and TRBJ1-1; 8 nucleotides agree with TRBD1. Germline V lookup: CDR1 SGHRS, CDR2 YFSETQ. The CDR3 is 16 residues long. The V segment lost 0 bases and the J segment 3 bases; nucleotides outside the gene matches: 7. The CDR3 DNA reads as TGCGCCAGCAGCTTGGCCCTGACAGGGGTAGACACTGAAGCTTTCTTT. Translating gives CASSLALTGVDTEAFF. The full variable domain, in which reference TRBV5-1 and TRBJ1-1 provide the parts outside the CDR3, is KAGVTQTPRYLIKTRGQQVTLSCSPISGHRSVSWYQQTPGQGLQFLFEYFSETQRNKGNFPGRFSGRQFSNSRSEMNVSTLELGDSALYLCASSLALTGVDTEAFFGQGTRLTVV.

The chain recombines TRBV7-8 with TRBJ1-1, with D maybe TRBD1 (5 bases). CDR3 length equals 16 residues. CDR1 is SGHVS and CDR2 is FQNEAQ in the germline V gene. Trimming cost V 5 bases and J 1 base, with 17 bases left between them. The CDR3 is CASSRQLKARNTEAFF. The CDR3 nucleotides are TGTGCCAGCAGCCGACAGCTCAAAGCTAGGAACACTGAAGCTTTCTTT.

V is TRBV29-1 and J is TRBJ1-2; D remains ambiguous. The CDR3 is 11 amino acids. Trimming stripped 4 bases from V and 8 bases from J, with 11 bases between. CDR1 SQVTM and CDR2 ANQGSEA come from the germline V gene. CDR3 in DNA: TGCAGCGTTGCCTCTAATCAAGGCTACACCTTC. Translating it yields CSVASNQGYTF.

The DNA for the CDR3 is TGTGCCAGTAGTACAACTCCCCGACAGGGTAGCTGGAAAGCGCAGCCCCAGCATTTT. Its protein product is CASSTTPRQGSWKAQPQHF. The rearrangement links TRBV19 to TRBJ1-5, with 7 bases aligning to TRBD1. This CDR3 is built from 19 residues. Germline trimming cut 4 bases from V and 7 bases from J; bases unmatched to any gene: 22. Germline CDR1 LNHDA, CDR2 SQIVND (reference sequence).

V usage is TRBV18 and J usage is TRBJ1-6; D not resolved. CDR1 KGHSH and CDR2 LQKENI come from the germline V gene. CDR3 size: 14 residues. V was clipped by 5 bases and J by 7 bases, with 12 bases between them. The CDR3 DNA reads TGTGCCAGCTCAGGCTCCCCGGGGAATTCACCCCTCCACTTT. Its protein is CASSGSPGNSPLHF.

The V call is TRBV19, the J call TRBJ1-2, with 7 bases aligning to TRBD1. This CDR3 contains 16 residues. The V and J ends lost 2 bases and 7 bases, in that order; junction bases with no gene match: 13. From germline, CDR1 is LNHDA and CDR2 SQIVND (reference sequence). The CDR3 loop reads CASSIPHRGQTIGYTF. The CDR3 DNA sequence: TGTGCCAGTAGTATACCGCACAGGGGCCAGACTATTGGCTACACCTTC. The complete variable domain, with remaining parts taken from reference TRBV19 and TRBJ1-2, reads DGGITQSPKYLFRKEGQNVTLSCEQNLNHDAMYWYRQDPGQGLRLIYYSQIVNDFQKGDIAEGYSVSREKKESFPLTVTSAQKNPTAFYLCASSIPHRGQTIGYTFGSGTRLTVV.

V is TRBV5-1 and J is TRBJ2-1, with 7 nucleotides matching TRBD2. The CDR3 spans 16 residues. CDR1 is SGHRS and CDR2 is YFSETQ in the germline V gene. V gave up 4 bases and J gave up 7 bases; unmatched junction bases: 14. The CDR3 loop is CASSGTGSGDGNEQFF. CDR3 DNA sequence: TGCGCCAGCAGCGGCACGGGAAGCGGGGATGGAAATGAGCAGTTCTTC. The entire variable domain, with the rest obtained from reference TRBV5-1 and TRBJ2-1, is as follows: KAGVTQTPRYLIKTRGQQVTLSCSPISGHRSVSWYQQTPGQGLQFLFEYFSETQRNKGNFPGRFSGRQFSNSRSEMNVSTLELGDSALYLCASSGTGSGDGNEQFFGPGTRLTVL.

The chain employs TRBV5-1 and TRBJ1-2, with a possible D match to TRBD1 (5 bases). V dropped 2 bases and J dropped 7 bases, with 15 bases sitting between them. This CDR3 is built from 14 residues. Germline lookup yields CDR1 SGHRS and CDR2 YFSETQ. The DNA for the CDR3 is TGCGCCAGCAGCTTCATCGGGGGGATGGGTGGCTACACCTTC. Residues: CASSFIGGMGGYTF.

This chain connects TRBV7-2 to TRBJ2-4, with D possibly matching TRBD2 (6 bases). Per germline, CDR1 SGHTA and CDR2 FQGNSA. V was trimmed by 7 bases and J by 6 bases, leaving 16 bases between them. The CDR3 extends over 14 amino acids. The CDR3 spells CASMRSLGGNIQYF. The CDR3 nucleotides read TGTGCCAGCATGCGAAGTTTGGGGGGAAACATTCAGTACTTC.

The chain is built from TRBV27 and TRBJ2-7; D is unresolved. V lost 6 bases and J lost 3, with 3 bases in between. Per the germline V gene, CDR1 is MNHEY and CDR2 is SMNVEV (reference sequence). The CDR3 has 10 residues. The CDR3, as DNA: TGTGCCAGCAGCAACTACGAGCAGTACTTC. Translation: CASSNYEQYF.

This sequence joins TRBV14 and TRBJ1-4; 8 bases fit TRBD1. From germline, CDR1 is SGHDN and CDR2 FVKESK. The length of the CDR3 is 16 residues. Trimming took 4 bases from V and 4 from J; bases not matched to a gene: 8. CDR3 loop: CASSPGQVPLNEKLFF. DNA of the CDR3: TGTGCCAGCAGCCCGGGACAGGTGCCTCTTAATGAAAAACTGTTTTTT.

The chain combines TRBV6-5 with TRBJ1-1; D possibly corresponds to TRBD1 (5 bases). Germline CDR1 reads MNHEY; CDR2 reads SVGAGI. The CDR3 sequence is 12 residues long. V was cut by 6 bases and J by 7 bases, with 12 bases left in between. The CDR3 nucleotides read TGTGCCAGCAGGGCCCCGGGGGTTGAAGCTTTCTTT. Its translation: CASRAPGVEAFF.

V gene TRBV11-1 combines with J gene TRBJ1-1, with no clear D. Germline V gene data show CDR1 as SGHAT and CDR2 as FQDESV (reference sequence). The CDR3 has 12 amino acids. With 5 bases removed from V and 4 bases from J, the gap between germline ends came to 8 bases. The CDR3 is CASSDRGTEAFF. The CDR3 DNA reads as TGTGCCAGCAGCGACCGGGGCACTGAAGCTTTCTTT.

In nucleotides, the CDR3 is TGCGCCAGCAGCTTGACTGGGCAAGGGGGTGGAAACACCATATATTTT. As protein: CASSLTGQGGGNTIYF. This sequence joins TRBV5-1 and TRBJ1-3; possible D gene TRBD1, 6 bases. Trimming took 1 base from V and 3 from J, leaving 14 bases between them. The CDR3 consists of 16 residues. Germline CDR1 SGHRS, CDR2 YFSETQ.

The rearrangement joins TRBV12-3 or TRBV12-4 to TRBJ1-1; TRBD1 matches at 10 bases. This CDR3 comprises 13 residues. With V trimmed by 6 bases and J by 7 bases, 5 bases remained unmatched. CDR3 sequence reads: CASRMTGGIEAFF. In nucleotides, the CDR3 is TGTGCCAGCAGGATGACAGGGGGCATTGAAGCTTTCTTT.

The chain uses TRBV7-9 and TRBJ1-5; D remains unclear. The CDR3 extends over 17 amino acids. Germline values: CDR1 SEHNR, CDR2 FQNEAQ (reference sequence). V lost 3 bases, J lost 0 bases, and 15 bases lay in between. The DNA for the CDR3 is TGTGCCAGCAGCTTGGTAGCGGGGAGTTTTAGCAATCAGCCCCAGCATTTT. Translated: CASSLVAGSFSNQPQHF.

The chain links TRBV10-2 to TRBJ2-7, with 8 bases matching TRBD2. Germline assignment: CDR1 WSHSY and CDR2 SAAADI. Unmatched junction bases numbered 2, after V lost 7 bases and J lost 0 bases. The CDR3 totals 13 residues. The CDR3 region is CASTSGSSYEQYF. In DNA form, the CDR3 reads TGCGCCAGCACGAGCGGGAGCTCCTACGAGCAGTACTTC.

This clone was counted a few times. The J gene is TRBJ2-7, the V gene TRBV6-1; D gene ambiguous. Trimming left V 3 bases short and J 3 bases short, with 3 bases between. Germline values: CDR1 MNHNS, CDR2 SASEGT. The CDR3 length is 11 residues. In DNA, the CDR3 is TGTGCCAGCAGTGACGGCTACGAGCAGTACTTC. This gives the protein CASSDGYEQYF.

The CDR3 is CASSQDDRDTEAFF. In DNA form, the CDR3 reads TGCGCCAGCAGCCAAGATGACAGGGACACTGAAGCTTTCTTT. The genes are TRBV4-3 and TRBJ1-1, with 7 bases matching TRBD1. CDR3 length equals 14 residues. J lost 3 bases, V lost 0 bases, and 1 base had no gene match. The germline CDR1 and CDR2 sequences are LGHNA and YSLEER.

V gene TRBV19 combines with J gene TRBJ1-3; the match to TRBD1 covers 7 bases. The V segment lost 6 bases and the J segment 4 bases; nucleotides outside the gene matches: 6. This CDR3 comprises 14 residues. Germline V lookup: CDR1 LNHDA, CDR2 SQIVND (reference sequence). In nucleotides, the CDR3 is TGTGCCAGTAGCAAGACAGGGTCGGGAAACACCATATATTTT. It encodes CASSKTGSGNTIYF. The entire variable domain, with the rest obtained from reference TRBV19 and TRBJ1-3, is as follows: DGGITQSPKYLFRKEGQNVTLSCEQNLNHDAMYWYRQDPGQGLRLIYYSQIVNDFQKGDIAEGYSVSREKKESFPLTVTSAQKNPTAFYLCASSKTGSGNTIYFGEGSWLTVV.

The chain carries TRBV6-5 and TRBJ2-7, with TRBD1 matching 10 bases. The J segment lost 1 base and the V segment lost 6 bases, leaving 6 bases of the junction unmatched. Germline loops: CDR1 MNHEY, CDR2 SVGAGI. The CDR3 runs to 15 residues. The CDR3 nucleotides read TGTGCCAGCAGGCCGGGACAGGGGTGGTCCTACGAGCAGTACTTC. This translates into CASRPGQGWSYEQYF.

This sequence joins TRBV19 and TRBJ2-3; TRBD2 agrees at 8 bases. Unmatched junction bases numbered 11, after V lost 3 bases and J lost 9 bases. The CDR3 sequence is 15 residues long. Germline values: CDR1 LNHDA, CDR2 SQIVND (reference sequence). CDR3 DNA: TGTGCCAGTAGTATTACGGGGGGGGGTTTAGAGACGCAGTATTTT. Its protein product is CASSITGGGLETQYF.